The 12 T cell receptor beta chains listed next were all sequenced from one sample in a study of blood T cell repertoires in COVID-19. Assay used: immunoSEQ multiplex PCR; TCRdb lists only in-frame clones, some missing. Among approximately 15,000 clones listed, almost 85% were seen once. Material: peripheral blood. Source of these receptors: a woman between 65 and 79 years old with active COVID-19.

The J gene is TRBJ1-4, the V gene TRBV19, with 8 bases identical to TRBD1. After removal of 6 bases from V and 7 bases from J, the junction contained 7 bases not matched to a gene. The germline V gene encodes CDR1 LNHDA and CDR2 SQIVND (reference sequence). The length of the CDR3 is 14 residues. In DNA form, the CDR3 reads TGTGCCAGTAGCCTGGTGGGGACAGGTGAAAAACTGTTTTTT. Encoded protein: CASSLVGTGEKLFF.

The rearrangement joins TRBV7-9 to TRBJ2-2; TRBD2 might be the D (5 bases). Germline loops: CDR1 SEHNR, CDR2 FQNEAQ (reference sequence). This CDR3 region has 14 residues. V lost 5 bases and J lost 8, with 15 bases in between. DNA for the CDR3: TGTGCCAGCAGCCCCGAGGGTGCCGTGGGGGAGCTGTTTTTT. Its protein product is CASSPEGAVGELFF.

V is TRBV6-5 and J is TRBJ2-1, with D tentatively TRBD2 (5 bases). V lost 7 bases and J lost 3, with 13 bases in between. The CDR3 loop spans 14 amino acids. Germline V CDR1 and CDR2: MNHEY, SVGAGI. This CDR3 reads CASKRLAFYNEQFF. As DNA, the CDR3 is TGTGCCAGCAAGAGGCTAGCATTCTACAATGAGCAGTTCTTC.

This clone has more than one count but fewer than ten. V is TRBV7-2 and J is TRBJ2-7; 7 positions agree with TRBD2. V trimming: 6 bases; J trimming: 0 bases; junction bases outside the gene matches: 5. Germline V gene sequence: CDR1 SGHTA, CDR2 FQGNSA. CDR3 size: 14 residues. The CDR3 DNA reads TGTGCCAGCAGAAATGGCGGGAGCTCCTACGAGCAGTACTTC. Its translation is CASRNGGSSYEQYF.

The chain recombines TRBV5-4 with TRBJ1-6; D is undetermined. The CDR3 contains 14 residues. Germline values: CDR1 SGHNT, CDR2 YYREEE (reference sequence). Trimming left V 2 bases short and J 11 bases short, with 14 bases between. CDR3 bases: TGTGCCAGCAGCTTAGCACAGTCCACCACACCCCTCCACTTT. Translating gives CASSLAQSTTPLHF.

This chain joins TRBV28 and TRBJ2-7, with D perhaps TRBD1 (5 bases). Trimming pared 0 bases from V and 5 bases from J, leaving 11 bases between. The germline gives CDR1 MDHEN, CDR2 SYDVKM. The CDR3 has 14 amino acids. The CDR3 coding sequence is TGTGCCAGCAGTTTATGGGCAGGGAAAAACGAGCAGTACTTC. Amino acids: CASSLWAGKNEQYF.

This clone was found a few times. CDR3 region: CASSRLQGAVTEAFF. The CDR3 nucleotides are TGTGCCAGCAGCCGCCTACAGGGGGCGGTCACTGAAGCTTTCTTT. J is TRBJ1-1 and V is TRBV6-2 or TRBV6-3, with 9 bases aligning to TRBD1. Germline-derived CDR1 and CDR2 are MNHEY and SVGEGT. With V trimmed by 6 bases and J by 4 bases, 9 bases remained unmatched. This CDR3 spans 15 amino acids.

The V and J genes are TRBV21-1 and TRBJ2-7; the table names TRBD2, a call not compared with the DNA. TRBV21-1 is marked as a pseudogene. CDR3 length: 15 residues. The CDR3 bases are TGTGCCAGCAGCCGACTAGCCGGGAGGGACTACGAGCAGTACTTC. It codes for CASSRLAGRDYEQYF.

The chain is built from TRBV25-1 and TRBJ2-3; perhaps TRBD1 as D (5 bases). Germline V gene lookup returns CDR1 MGHDK and CDR2 SYGVNS. The CDR3 consists of 16 residues. Trimming pared 4 bases from V and 2 bases from J, leaving 16 bases between. The CDR3 loop is CASSGRKQALTDTQYF. The CDR3 region has the DNA TGTGCCAGCAGTGGAAGAAAACAGGCGCTCACAGATACGCAGTATTTT.

The V call is TRBV18, the J call TRBJ2-5; 10 nucleotides match TRBD2. CDR1 is KGHSH and CDR2 is LQKENI in the germline V gene. The CDR3 is 16 residues long. The ends lost 1 base at V and 4 bases at J; junction bases unmatched: 6. The DNA of the CDR3 is TGTGCCAGCTCACCACTTCTAGCGGGAGCGGGAGAGACCCAGTACTTC. Protein sequence: CASSPLLAGAGETQYF.

This sequence joins TRBV3-1 (or the pseudogene TRBV3-2) and TRBJ2-3, with 11 nucleotides matching TRBD2. The CDR3 totals 16 residues. Germline values: CDR1 LGHDT, CDR2 YNNKEL (reference sequence). Trimming at V came to 4 bases and at J to 4 bases, leaving 7 bases not matched to a gene. The CDR3 DNA reads TGTGCCAGCAGCCGAACCGGGACTAGCGGAGCAGATACGCAGTATTTT. Its protein is CASSRTGTSGADTQYF.

V gene TRBV10-3 combines with J gene TRBJ2-1; 10 bases align to TRBD2. The CDR3 totals 14 residues. Germline V gene lookup returns CDR1 ENHRY and CDR2 SYGVKD. V lost 6 bases and J lost 6; bases outside the gene matches: 5. CDR3 nucleotide sequence: TGTGCCATCAGAGGACTAGCGGCCGTCAATGAGCAGTTCTTC. This sequence encodes CAIRGLAAVNEQFF.